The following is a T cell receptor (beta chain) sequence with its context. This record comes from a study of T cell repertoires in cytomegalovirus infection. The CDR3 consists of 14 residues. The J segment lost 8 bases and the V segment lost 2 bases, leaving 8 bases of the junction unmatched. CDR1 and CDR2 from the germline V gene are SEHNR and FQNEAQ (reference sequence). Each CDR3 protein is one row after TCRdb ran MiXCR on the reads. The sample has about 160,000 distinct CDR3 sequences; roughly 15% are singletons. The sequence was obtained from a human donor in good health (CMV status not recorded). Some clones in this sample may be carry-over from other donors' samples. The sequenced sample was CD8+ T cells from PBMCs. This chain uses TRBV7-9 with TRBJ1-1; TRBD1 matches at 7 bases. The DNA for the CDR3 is TGTGCCAGCAGCTTAACCCGCGGACAGGAAGAAGCTTTCTTT. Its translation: CASSLTRGQEEAFF.